The source of this T cell receptor beta chain is a study of shared clonotypes between healthy human individuals (dated by TCRdb to about 2020). Study-level background: A few men and two women, aged 18 to 49 years, made up the cohort. Per donor, three plates each were used for CD4 naive and CD4 memory, two for CD8 naive, and one for CD8 memory. To estimate repertoire size and how much clonotypes are shared between individuals, the study performed deep sequencing of blood TCR repertoires from 4 to 6 healthy adults. Different laboratories and diverse techniques were used to prepare libraries and sequence TCR repertoires, to increase sequencing depth and limit assay-specific biases. Each donor's leukapheresis produced roughly between roughly 0.85 and 9 billion PBMCs. Study-wide findings and limitations: Compared with non-shared clonotypes, the clonotypes found in all four sorted-subset donors had higher generation probabilities. Because the study included only a small number of donors, the genetic and exposure-history diversity represented was limited. Even with the large sequencing depth, rarefaction of the sorted-subset datasets indicated that sequencing was incomplete. Sampling was limited to blood, and TCR repertoires in tissue likely differ from TCR repertoires in blood. Sharing across several donors was observed for around 5% of naive CD4, over 3% of naive CD8, over 2% of memory CD4, and about 0.38% of memory CD8 clonotypes. Pairwise subsampling led to the expectation that sequencing depth would affect the degree of clonotype sharing among donors. Naive subsets generally had larger estimated clonotype richness than memory subsets did.

For the CD8 naive samples, CD45RO-negative cells were positively selected for CCR7, yielding a CD45RA+CCR7+ population from which TemRA cells were excluded. The donors were healthy, HIV-negative adults with no recently reported acute infections or vaccinations. Every donor was a Caucasian adult residing in Nashville, Tennessee, USA. After blood collection by leukapheresis, PBMCs were isolated using Ficoll-Histopaque density gradient centrifugation and then cryopreserved in the vapor phase of liquid nitrogen. Analytical flow cytometry was used to check the purity and quantity of each magnetically sorted T cell population. Each sorted fraction had its genomic DNA isolated and then quantified by UV absorbance on a Nanodrop 2000c. Using the deep immunoSEQ assay, TCR CDR3 regions were amplified from genomic DNA by multiplex PCR. Genomic DNA extracted from each cell subset was distributed evenly over all wells of several immunoSEQ 96-well plates, and each plate served as one replicate. For sorted subsets, 150 to 250 ng of genomic DNA, equivalent to around 30,000 T cell genomes, went into each replicate PCR. Purified libraries were quantified with a Qubit 3.0 fluorometer, sized on a Bioanalyzer 2100, and re-quantified with the KAPA Library Quantification kit. Each immunoSEQ 96-well plate was sequenced on its own single-read 150-cycle Illumina NextSeq 550 flow cell. Turning to the authors' computational methods: Because the immunoSEQ output held only junctional sequences and lacked quality scores, the filtering could not match the filtering applied to full-length reads. Sequences were annotated with PyIR, a Python wrapper for IgBLAST v1.9, and V/J genes and CDR3 were assigned using IMGT germline references. Reads with weak V/J assignments (E-value above 1e-6), missing CDR3, stop codons, out-of-frame junctions, or ambiguous translated residues were removed. V3J clonotypes were defined as sequences sharing the same inferred V gene, J gene, and CDR3 amino acid sequence. To compute the percentage overlap between repertoires, the number of shared unique clonotypes was divided by the size of the smaller repertoire. RTK rarefaction, the Chao1 estimator, and Recon v2.1 estimates of unobserved clonotypes were used to assess repertoire richness. Generation probabilities were computed with OLGA for all TCRbeta clonotypes obtained by the gDNA method from four donors. TCRdb re-hosts the immuneACCESS table, in-frame sequences only. Its copies lack some clones; in the studies checked, an unresolved V gene accounts for under half of them, and the cause for the rest is not known. From that table come the V and J calls and clone size; the DNA was used to work out D and trimming. The sample has some 2 million clones on record, about 94% of them singletons. 1% to 1.5% of the sample lies in the top ten.

Concerning this clone itself: Its target antigen remains unknown. No clone much larger than this one lies a single base away; base qualities are absent.

Trimming takes 2 bases off V and 3 bases off J; junction bases not matched to a gene: 13. CDR1 and CDR2 were assigned from the germline V gene (reference sequence) as MNHEY and SMNVEV. From the cysteine up to the phenylalanine, the CDR3 has a length of 18 residues. Here the CDR3 DNA is all that survives: 54 bases in frame from base 1. The sequence links TRBV27 to TRBJ1-5; TRBD1 lines up with 7 middle nucleotides. Sequencing input: naive CD8+ T cells sorted from blood. Explained via the paper, the cell subset or site label denotes: CD45RA+CCR7+. This receptor was taken from a young man in good health. The encoded CDR3 is CASSLNTVAGGTNQPQHF. The base sequence is TGTGCCAGCAGTTTAAATACGGTGGCAGGGGGAACCAATCAGCCCCAGCATTTT.